This entry describes one T cell receptor beta chain. The antigen is not known. This record comes from a study of post-analysis software for immune sequencing data. Study summary: Relapsing-remitting, secondary progressive and progressive-relapsing forms made up the multiple sclerosis disease courses. Findings and caveats of the study: Under the F measure, samples that were prepared in one batch clustered strongly together. Controls' normalized Chao1 diversity significantly exceeded that of multiple sclerosis patients.

Included in the TCR beta cDNA libraries were unique molecular identifiers. It was from roughly 1.1 to 9.2 million T cells that around 500,000 cDNA molecules came. From the PCR reads, TCRdb called clonotypes with MiXCR, one entry per CDR3 protein. The sample holds about 770,000 distinct CDR3 sequences, around 46% seen once. This clonotype originated in a girl aged 5-17 years with multiple sclerosis. What was sequenced was blood.

CDR3 sequence (DNA): TGTGCCACTCCGGATGGGGCAGGGGCTATACTGATTGGTGGCTACACCTTC. Its protein is CATPDGAGAILIGGYTF. The rearrangement uses TRBV6-1 and TRBJ1-2; D is perhaps TRBD1 (6 bases). Trimming stripped 10 bases from V and 7 bases from J, with 31 bases between. CDR3 length: 17 residues. The germline CDR1 and CDR2 sequences are MNHNS and SASEGT.